This is a list of T cell receptor beta chains from one sample in a study of T-cell reconstitution after alpha-beta-depleted transplantation in children. MiXCR was run by TCRdb on the PCR reads, yielding one entry per CDR3 protein. The data hold approximately 230,000 distinct CDR3 sequences, with about a quarter observed a single time. Specimen: PBMCs, collected before TCRalphabeta/CD19-depleted stem cell transplant. Every receptor here comes from a girl aged 2 to 9 with Fanconi anemia, due to receive a stem cell transplant. Both conserved end residues are part of each CDR3. D genes are given only for firm matches. Not all rows give a size; the values are once, few, many and, for expanded clones, a class.

v_gene	d_gene	j_gene	abundance	CDR3nt	CDR3aa
TRBV10-1	TRBD1	TRBJ2-7	many	TGCGCCAGCCGGGACAGGCCCTACGAGCAGTACTTC	CASRDRPYEQYF
TRBV6-4	.	TRBJ1-5	.	TGTGCCAGCAGTGTGGACAGAGATCAGCCCCAGCATTTT	CASSVDRDQPQHF
TRBV6-4	TRBD2	TRBJ2-3	.	TGTGCCAGCAGTGACAACCCAGCGGGAACGAGCACAGATACGCAGTATTTT	CASSDNPAGTSTDTQYF
TRBV20-1	TRBD2	TRBJ2-1	many	TGCAGTGCTAGCCGAGCGGGAGGGAGCTACAATGAGCAGTTCTTC	CSASRAGGSYNEQFF
TRBV20-1	.	TRBJ1-1	.	TGCAGTACCAAGGGACCCCCTGAAGCTTTCTTT	CSTKGPPEAFF
TRBV7-9	.	TRBJ2-1	many	TGTGCCAGCGATGGGCCAGGGAATGAGCAGTTCTTC	CASDGPGNEQFF
TRBV7-2	.	TRBJ1-2	few	TGTGCCAGCAGCTTAGTTGTGGCGCCGGTTGGCTACACCTTC	CASSLVVAPVGYTF
TRBV20-1	.	TRBJ2-3	few	TGCAGTGCTAGCATTAGACCAGATACGCAGTATTTT	CSASIRPDTQYF
TRBV6-1	TRBD2	TRBJ2-7	.	TGTGCCATAGCGGATAGCGGGAGATCCTACGAGCAGTACTTC	CAIADSGRSYEQYF
TRBV7-2	TRBD1	TRBJ1-2	.	TGTGCCAGCAGCGGGGACAGGGAGGGCTACACCTTC	CASSGDREGYTF
TRBV29-1	TRBD1	TRBJ1-2	.	TGCAGCGTTGAAGGGACAGGGACAGCCTTCTATGGCTACACCTTC	CSVEGTGTAFYGYTF
TRBV7-9	.	TRBJ1-2	many	TGTGCCAGCAGCGGACGGGGCTACACCTTC	CASSGRGYTF
TRBV20-1	.	TRBJ2-3	.	TGCAGTGCCCAACCTATCGGGTTTAGCACAGATACGCAGTATTTT	CSAQPIGFSTDTQYF
TRBV5-1	TRBD1	TRBJ2-2	.	TGCGCCAGCAGGCGGCAGGGGGAGCACGGGGAGCTGTTTTTT	CASRRQGEHGELFF
TRBV29-1	.	TRBJ2-6	many	TGCAGCGCCGTGGGGGCTGGGGCCAACGTCCTGACTTTC	CSAVGAGANVLTF
TRBV7-2	.	TRBJ2-5	few	TGTGCCAGCAGCTTGTTCCGAAAGGGGGGCTTGGAGACCCAGTACTTC	CASSLFRKGGLETQYF
TRBV29-1	TRBD2	TRBJ2-7	few	TGCAGCGTTGAAGATTGGGCGGGAGAGGCCTACGAGCAGTACTTC	CSVEDWAGEAYEQYF
TRBV11-3	.	TRBJ2-5	.	TGTGCCAGCAGCCTAGGAAACGGAGAGACCCAGTACTTC	CASSLGNGETQYF
TRBV12-3/TRBV12-4	TRBD2	TRBJ2-7	many	TGTGCCAGCAGTTTACTAGCGGGAGCCTACGAGCAGTACTTC	CASSLLAGAYEQYF
TRBV29-1	.	TRBJ2-5	few	TGCAGCGGGTGGAGGGGCGAAGAGACCCAGTACTTC	CSGWRGEETQYF
TRBV4-1	TRBD1	TRBJ1-1	.	TGCGCCAGCAGCCAAGACCGGACAGGGGAGGTGGCTTTCTTT	CASSQDRTGEVAFF
TRBV20-1	.	TRBJ2-1	.	TGCAGTGCTAGTGTGTACCTCACCTACAATGAGCAGTTCTTC	CSASVYLTYNEQFF
TRBV20-1	TRBD2	TRBJ2-1	many	TGCAGTGCTGGCTGGCGGACTAGCGGGGATACTGAGCAGTTCTTC	CSAGWRTSGDTEQFF
TRBV24-1	.	TRBJ2-1	many	TGTGCCACCAGTGACTCTTTCCCTACTGGGTACAATGAGCAGTTCTTC	CATSDSFPTGYNEQFF
TRBV5-1	.	TRBJ2-1	many	TGCGCCAGCTACCATAGGAGCTCCTACAATGAGCAGTTCTTC	CASYHRSSYNEQFF
TRBV5-1	TRBD2	TRBJ2-3	.	TGCGCCAGCAGCTTTCGGACTAGCGGGGGGGCCCCAACAGATACGCAGTATTTT	CASSFRTSGGAPTDTQYF
TRBV6-1	.	TRBJ1-3	.	TGTGCCAGCAGTGAATTTTTGGCAGGGTACTCTGGAAACACCATATATTTT	CASSEFLAGYSGNTIYF
TRBV29-1	TRBD1	TRBJ2-7	.	TGCAGCGTTGAAGGGGACAGATTACCCTACGAGCAGTACTTC	CSVEGDRLPYEQYF
TRBV7-9	.	TRBJ2-1	.	TGTGCCAGCAGCACAGGGTGGGGTTACAATGAGCAGTTCTTC	CASSTGWGYNEQFF
TRBV6-1	TRBD2	TRBJ2-3	.	TGTGCCAGCGGAGTAGCGGGAGAATGGGGCACAGATACGCAGTATTTT	CASGVAGEWGTDTQYF
TRBV20-1	.	TRBJ2-1	.	TGCAGTGCTAGAGACACCGGGAGACCCTACAATGAGCAGTTCTTC	CSARDTGRPYNEQFF
TRBV29-1	.	TRBJ1-1	.	TGCAGCGTTGCTGCAGGGAACACTGAAGCTTTCTTT	CSVAAGNTEAFF
TRBV28	.	TRBJ2-1	many	TGTGCCAGCAGTTCCACCGGGACCTGGGAGTTCTTC	CASSSTGTWEFF
TRBV15	TRBD1	TRBJ1-2	.	TGTGCCACCAGCAAGGGACAGGGGGCGCGAGGCTACACCTTC	CATSKGQGARGYTF
TRBV6-1	TRBD1	TRBJ2-7	.	TGTGCCAGCAGTCCGGGACAGGGATCTGTCGAGCAGTACTTC	CASSPGQGSVEQYF
TRBV18	.	TRBJ2-7	once	TGTGCCAGCTCCACAGGGCCCTCTTGGGAGCAGTACTTC	CASSTGPSWEQYF
TRBV29-1	.	TRBJ2-7	.	TGCAGCGTCACAGGGTTCTACGAGCAGTACTTC	CSVTGFYEQYF
TRBV20-1	TRBD1	TRBJ2-2	many	TGCAGTGCTAGAGATCGGAGGACAGGGGGCACCGGGGAGCTGTTTTTT	CSARDRRTGGTGELFF
TRBV29-1	TRBD1	TRBJ2-1	few	TGCAGCGTGTTCACAGGGGCTAGCTACAATGAGCAGTTCTTC	CSVFTGASYNEQFF
TRBV7-9	.	TRBJ1-1	few	TGTGCCAGCAGTTCCTACTGGGACACGAACACTGAAGCTTTCTTT	CASSSYWDTNTEAFF
TRBV20-1	.	TRBJ2-6	.	TGCAGTGTTCAGGGGGCCAACGTCCTGACTTTC	CSVQGANVLTF
TRBV20-1	.	TRBJ2-7	many	TGCAGTGCTATTCAGGGGTTCTACTACGAGCAGTACTTC	CSAIQGFYYEQYF
TRBV12-3/TRBV12-4	.	TRBJ2-7	many	TGTGCCAGCACAACCGACAACTACGAGCAGTACTTC	CASTTDNYEQYF
TRBV7-2	.	TRBJ1-5	.	TGTGCCAGCAGCTTAGTGGGGCCCAATCAGCCCCAGCATTTT	CASSLVGPNQPQHF
TRBV9	.	TRBJ1-3	few	TGTGCCAGCAGCGTAGCTGGACAGACTAGCTCTGGAAACACCATATATTTT	CASSVAGQTSSGNTIYF
TRBV20-1	TRBD2	TRBJ2-7	.	TGCAGTGCCCTCTCTCCGGGAGGACGCTACGAGCAGTACTTC	CSALSPGGRYEQYF
TRBV2	TRBD2	TRBJ2-7	.	TGTGCCAGCAGTGAATTTCTAGCGGGAACGTACGAGCAGTACTTC	CASSEFLAGTYEQYF
TRBV20-1	.	TRBJ1-5	few	TGCAGTGCTAGAGATGACGAAGGCAATCAGCCCCAGCATTTT	CSARDDEGNQPQHF
TRBV29-1	.	TRBJ2-5	few	TGCAGCGTCGCCGGGGGTGCAGGGCAAGAGACCCAGTACTTC	CSVAGGAGQETQYF
TRBV7-8	.	TRBJ1-1	many	TGTGCCAGCAGCTTAGCGGAGACAGCTAGGAATACTGAAGCTTTCTTT	CASSLAETARNTEAFF
TRBV6-5	.	TRBJ2-2	many	TGTGCCAGCAGAAGGGGGTCGGGGAACACCGGGGAGCTGTTTTTT	CASRRGSGNTGELFF
TRBV28	.	TRBJ2-7	many	TGTGCCAGCAGTTTATTAGGGGGTGAGCAGTACTTC	CASSLLGGEQYF
TRBV6-4	.	TRBJ1-1	.	TGTGCCAGCAGTCACTCATTCACTGAAGCTTTCTTT	CASSHSFTEAFF